What follows are 6 T cell receptor beta chains derived from one specimen sequenced in a study of blood T cell repertoires in COVID-19. Clones were read by immunoSEQ multiplex PCR, and TCRdb kept only the in-frame ones, dropping some. The sample carries 200,000 to 250,000 clones, about 88% recorded once. The sequenced sample consisted of PBMCs or T cells enriched from blood (not recorded which). These receptors were obtained from a woman younger than 45 who had recovered from COVID-19.

V is TRBV7-8 and J is TRBJ2-5; TRBD2 matches 8 bases. This CDR3 has 18 amino acids. CDR1 and CDR2 (germline): SGHVS, FQNEAQ. The V gene end was trimmed by 1 base and the J gene end by 2 bases; junction bases not matched to a gene: 12. DNA for the CDR3: TGTGCCAGCAGCTTAGTTATAGGGGGGACTAGACCACAAGAGACCCAGTACTTC. It specifies CASSLVIGGTRPQETQYF.

The V call is TRBV5-1, the J call TRBJ1-3; unclear D gene. CDR1 SGHRS and CDR2 YFSETQ come from the germline V gene. V shed 6 bases and J shed 0 bases, with 19 bases lying between them. The CDR3 totals 17 residues. In DNA form, the CDR3 reads TGCGCCAGCATCCTCTCTTGTCCGGTGAGCTCTGGAAACACCATATATTTT. It encodes CASILSCPVSSGNTIYF.

The rearrangement joins TRBV29-1 to TRBJ1-1; 9 bases match TRBD1. The CDR3 extends over 14 amino acids. Germline V gene sequence: CDR1 SQVTM, CDR2 ANQGSEA. V dropped 8 bases and J dropped 4; count of bases not matched to a gene: 11. CDR3 region: CSITGGQRGTEAFF. CDR3 in DNA: TGCAGCATCACAGGGGGCCAACGGGGCACTGAAGCTTTCTTT.

CDR3 sequence reads: CASSYSAAVANTGELFF. The CDR3 DNA sequence: TGTGCCAGCAGTTACTCGGCGGCCGTCGCGAACACCGGGGAGCTGTTTTTT. The rearrangement uses TRBV6-2 or TRBV6-3 and TRBJ2-2; no firm D call. This CDR3 contains 17 residues. V was pared by 0 bases and J by 0 bases, with 11 bases between. In germline, CDR1 is MNHEY, CDR2 SVGEGT.

This chain uses TRBV29-1 with TRBJ1-2; D unresolved. V dropped 3 bases and J dropped 6 bases, with 11 bases sitting between them. The CDR3 runs to 12 residues. Germline-derived CDR1 and CDR2 are SQVTM and ANQGSEA. The DNA for the CDR3 is TGCAGCGTTGAGGAGGGTAAGGATGGCTACACCTTC. Encoded protein: CSVEEGKDGYTF. Using reference TRBV29-1 and TRBJ1-2 for the parts outside the CDR3, the full variable domain is SAVISQKPSRDICQRGTSLTIQCQVDSQVTMMFWYRQQPGQSLTLIATANQGSEATYESGFVIDKFPISRPNLTFSTLTVSNMSPEDSSIYLCSVEEGKDGYTFGSGTRLTVV.

This clone was recorded a few times. The chain recombines TRBV27 with TRBJ2-2, with D possibly matching TRBD2 (7 bases). The CDR3 contains 15 residues. The V gene lost 7 bases and the J gene lost 3 bases, with 15 bases spanning the gap. Germline CDR1 is MNHEY and CDR2 is SMNVEV (reference sequence). CDR3 in DNA: TGTGCCAGCAAAGGGGGGGACACCGACACCGGGGAGCTGTTTTTT. Its protein is CASKGGDTDTGELFF.